This T cell receptor beta chain was recorded in a study of blood T cell repertoires in COVID-19. Across the whole study: Samples taken during acute and convalescent COVID-19 were collected in the United States, Italy and Spain.

This clone was recorded only once. In the authors' workflow: The assay estimated nucleated cells by amplifying reference gene primers. Method: immunoSEQ multiplex PCR; TCRdb's copy keeps in-frame clones and lacks some. V and J calls and clone size are copied from that table; D and trimming were computed from the DNA. This sample has around 220,000 clones, with roughly 82% found just once. From germline, CDR1 is LGHDT and CDR2 YNNKEL (reference sequence). V gave up 0 bases and J gave up 2 bases; unmatched junction bases: 11. The CDR3 is made up of 20 amino acids. The V gene is TRBV3-1 (or the pseudogene TRBV3-2), the J gene TRBJ1-6; 9 bases match TRBD1. The sample comprised peripheral blood. This sequence was found in a woman older than 75 with active or convalescent COVID-19. The DNA of the CDR3 is TGTGCCAGCAGCCAAGATCTCCCGGGACAGGGAGCGACCTATAATTCACCCCTCCACTTT. Translation: CASSQDLPGQGATYNSPLHF.